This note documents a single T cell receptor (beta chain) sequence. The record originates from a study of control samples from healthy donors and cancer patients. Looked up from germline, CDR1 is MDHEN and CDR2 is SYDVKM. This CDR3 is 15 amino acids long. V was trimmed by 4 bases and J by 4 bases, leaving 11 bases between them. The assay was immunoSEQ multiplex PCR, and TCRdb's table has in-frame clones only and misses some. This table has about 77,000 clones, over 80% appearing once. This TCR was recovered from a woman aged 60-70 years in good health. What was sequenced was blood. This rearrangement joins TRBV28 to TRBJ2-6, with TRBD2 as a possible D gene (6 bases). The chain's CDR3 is CASSWGVAGANVLTF. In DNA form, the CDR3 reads TGTGCCAGCAGTTGGGGGGTAGCCGGGGCCAACGTCCTGACTTTC.